This TCR beta chain is drawn from a study of CD8 T cells in Susac syndrome. The CDR3 is 15 residues long. Germline CDR1 MNHEY, CDR2 SVGAGI. V was shortened by 0 bases and J by 2 bases, with 11 bases between the two germline ends. Negative isolation yielded CD4+ and CD8+ T cells, and FACS enriched TEMRA cells. RNA amounts of about 0.5 to 1 ug underwent reverse transcription with random hexamers. TCRdb called the immunoSEQ multiplex PCR reads again in MiXCR, with one record for every CDR3 protein. The repertoire holds under 200,000 distinct CDR3 sequences, with 85% to 95% as singletons. This clonotype was sampled from a human donor in good health. Sequencing was performed on CD4+ T cells from PBMCs. The chain combines TRBV6-5 with TRBJ2-7; D might be TRBD1 (6 bases). CDR3 residues: CASSYSPQGTYEQYF. The CDR3 bases are TGTGCCAGCAGTTACTCCCCCCAGGGGACCTACGAGCAGTACTTC.